This record concerns one T cell receptor beta chain sequence. Method: immunoSEQ multiplex PCR; TCRdb's copy keeps in-frame clones and lacks some. Among 100,000 to 150,000 clones listed, 70% to 90% were seen once. This entry comes from a study of cytomegalovirus exposure and HLA in healthy donors. Background on the study: The 550 to 700 first-cohort repertoires and the 120 or so validation repertoires shared the same platform, a later analysis reported.

From germline, CDR1 is MDHEN and CDR2 SYDVKM. V was trimmed by 2 bases and J by 3 bases, leaving 17 bases between them. This CDR3 spans 17 amino acids. Input material: PBMCs. The sequence derives from a woman between 18 and 29 years old in good health and CMV-seronegative. The chain recombines TRBV28 with TRBJ1-3; weak D call: TRBD1 (6 bases). CDR3 in DNA: TGTGCCAGCAGTTTAGGGTACAGGGAGAGGGGTGGAAACACCATATATTTT. Translation: CASSLGYRERGGNTIYF.